The 31 T cell receptor beta chains below were found in one sample sequenced in a study of T-cell memory formation after mild COVID-19 (dated by TCRdb to the early 2020s). Library preparation was by 5' RACE. Sequencer: Illumina NovaSeq 6000. The raw public data were reprocessed by TCRdb itself: fastp quality trimming at Q25, MiXCR clonotype calling, in-frame beta chains only. Records with the same CDR3 protein are collapsed into one entry carrying the most frequent genes and DNA. Within this sample are 390,000 or so distinct CDR3 sequences, with roughly 15% of them counted one time only. The top ten clonotypes cover 20% to 25% of the sample. Sample: PBMCs or a T cell subset sorted from them (not recorded which). These receptor sequences come from a man aged 18 to 30 who had mild COVID-19 (a few samples of this study predate the infection). The sample titles of this study are shuffled in the database, so cell type and time point are left out; the donor was told from shared clones.

This clonotype was counted a few times. This sequence joins TRBV5-1 and TRBJ2-1, with 8 positions matching TRBD1. Germline values: CDR1 SGHRS, CDR2 YFSETQ. The CDR3 loop spans 16 amino acids. Germline trimming cut 3 bases from V and 5 bases from J; bases unmatched to any gene: 10. CDR3 region: CASSWIDPGQDNEQFF. The CDR3 bases are TGCGCCAGCAGCTGGATAGACCCGGGACAGGACAATGAGCAGTTCTTC.

This clonotype showed up just a few times. This chain joins TRBV28 and TRBJ2-7, with TRBD1 as a possible D gene (6 bases). The CDR3 extends over 13 amino acids. The germline V gene has CDR1 MDHEN and CDR2 SYDVKM. The CDR3 loop is CASRGPGQATISV. As DNA, the CDR3 is TGTGCCAGCAGGGGTCCGGGACAAGCCACTATAAGCGTC.

This clonotype was counted at least ten times. The V call is TRBV7-2, the J call TRBJ1-2; perhaps TRBD1 as D (5 bases). Trimming pared 2 bases from V and 5 bases from J, leaving 6 bases between. CDR3 length: 12 amino acids. Germline CDR1 and CDR2: SGHTA and FQGNSA. The CDR3 is CASSLRGYGYTF. The CDR3 DNA sequence: TGTGCCAGCAGCTTACGGGGGTATGGCTACACCTTC.

The chain carries TRBV28 and TRBJ1-1; 8 positions match TRBD1. The CDR3 loop spans 15 amino acids. With V trimmed by 3 bases and J by 2 bases, 5 bases remained unmatched. Looked up from germline, CDR1 is MDHEN and CDR2 is SYDVKM. As DNA, the CDR3 is TGTGCCAGCAGTTTTCTACAGGGGGGTAACACTGAAGCTTTCTTT. It codes for CASSFLQGGNTEAFF.

The sample holds a few counts of this clonotype. The chain employs TRBV29-1 and TRBJ2-3, with D possibly TRBD2 on 5 matching bases. Germline CDR1 reads SQVTM; CDR2 reads ANQGSEA. The CDR3 is 15 amino acids. Trimming removed 2 bases from V and 2 bases from J, with 14 bases in between. CDR3 amino acids: CSVENVAGITDTQYF. The CDR3 nucleotides read TGCAGCGTTGAAAATGTGGCCGGGATCACAGATACGCAGTATTTT.

The J gene is TRBJ1-4, the V gene TRBV6-5; no definite D call. The ends were cut back, 0 bases at V and 4 bases at J, with 15 bases in the middle. The germline V gene encodes CDR1 MNHEY and CDR2 SVGAGI. The CDR3 length is 17 residues. In nucleotides, the CDR3 is TGTGCCAGCAGTTACTCGAGTCTTGCAGGAGTTAATGAAAAACTGTTTTTT. Encoded protein: CASSYSSLAGVNEKLFF.

This clonotype showed up just a few times. The chain links TRBV4-3 to TRBJ2-1, with D tentatively TRBD2 (5 bases). The CDR3 length is 16 residues. Trimming cost V 0 bases and J 8 bases, with 17 bases left between them. The germline CDR1 and CDR2 sequences are LGHNA and YSLEER. The CDR3 is CASSQEGSTRDDEQFF. CDR3 DNA: TGCGCCAGCAGCCAAGAGGGTAGTACTAGAGACGATGAGCAGTTCTTC.

The V and J genes are TRBV20-1 and TRBJ2-5; 7 nucleotides line up with TRBD1. V shed 8 bases, J shed 5 bases, and the junction held 8 bases outside the gene matches. CDR1 DFQATT and CDR2 SNEGSKA come from the germline V gene (reference sequence). The CDR3 is made up of 12 amino acids. The CDR3 DNA is TGCAGTCGACAGGGCTACGGCGAGACCCAGTACTTC. Encoded protein: CSRQGYGETQYF.

This clonotype was detected a few times. The chain couples TRBV24-1 to TRBJ2-3; D not certain. Germline CDR1 KGHDR, CDR2 SFDVKD. This CDR3 contains 14 residues. Trimming cost V 10 bases and J 5 bases, with 18 bases left between them. The CDR3 spells CATASGTVVDTQYF. The CDR3 nucleotides read TGTGCCACTGCTTCTGGTACAGTGGTAGATACGCAGTATTTT.

This chain uses TRBV12-3 or TRBV12-4 with TRBJ1-3; possibly TRBD1 for D (5 bases). The CDR3 extends over 15 amino acids. V lost 5 bases to trimming and J lost 0 bases, with 11 bases between them. In DNA, the CDR3 is TGTGCCAGCAGTCGCTGGGACCTCTCTGGAAACACCATATATTTT. It encodes CASSRWDLSGNTIYF.

This clonotype came up many times. This chain connects TRBV5-8 to TRBJ2-3; 8 bases fit TRBD1. In germline, CDR1 is SGHTS, CDR2 YDEGEE. The trim removed 4 bases at V and 3 bases at J, leaving 7 bases unmatched. CDR3 length: 15 amino acids. The CDR3 DNA reads as TGTGCCAGCAGCCACGGACAGGGAGGAACAGATACGCAGTATTTT. As protein: CASSHGQGGTDTQYF.

This clonotype has a handful of counts. This rearrangement joins TRBV5-6 to TRBJ1-1; TRBD1 matches 8 bases. Germline-derived CDR1 and CDR2 are SGHDT and YYEEEE. The V gene end was trimmed by 4 bases and the J gene end by 1 base; junction bases not matched to a gene: 6. CDR3 length equals 15 residues. The CDR3 nucleotides are TGTGCCAGCAGCCCATCCGGGACAGGGAACACTGAAGCTTTCTTT. It specifies CASSPSGTGNTEAFF.

The V gene is TRBV11-2, the J gene TRBJ1-1, with 10 bases aligning to TRBD1. In germline, CDR1 is SGHAT, CDR2 FQNNGV. The CDR3 totals 17 residues. Losses at the gene ends were 4 bases for V and 2 bases for J; bases not matched to a gene: 10. In DNA form, the CDR3 reads TGTGCCAGCAGCTCAGACCGGGACAGGGGCGGCAACACTGAAGCTTTCTTT. It codes for CASSSDRDRGGNTEAFF.

This clonotype came up a few times. The chain combines TRBV5-1 with TRBJ2-2; no reliable D call. The CDR3 has 14 amino acids. V was cut by 0 bases and J by 6 bases, with 9 bases left in between. Looked up from germline, CDR1 is SGHRS and CDR2 is YFSETQ. This CDR3 is CASSLDTGPGELFF. In DNA form, the CDR3 reads TGCGCCAGCAGCTTGGATACGGGCCCCGGGGAGCTGTTTTTT.

There are a few counts of this clonotype. The chain recombines TRBV4-3 with TRBJ2-5; no clear D gene. Trimming shortened V by 0 bases and J by 5 bases, and 16 bases separated the two germline ends. This CDR3 has 16 amino acids. The germline V gene encodes CDR1 LGHNA and CDR2 YSLEER. CDR3 protein: CASSQDVASLGETQYF. For the CDR3, the DNA is TGCGCCAGCAGCCAAGATGTAGCATCCCTGGGGGAGACCCAGTACTTC.

This clonotype was counted a few times. V and J are TRBV24-1 and TRBJ2-2; 7 bases are shared with TRBD2. Germline CDR1 KGHDR, CDR2 SFDVKD. The CDR3 sequence is 16 residues long. Trimming cost V 2 bases and J 2 bases; bases outside gene matches: 4. The CDR3 nucleotides are TGTGCCACCAGTGATTCAGGGAGGGGCAACACCGGGGAGCTGTTTTTT. Its translation: CATSDSGRGNTGELFF.

This clonotype was observed once. The gene calls are TRBV30 and TRBJ2-3; D is possibly TRBD2 (5 bases). This CDR3 spans 11 amino acids. V was cut by 3 bases and J by 6 bases, with 7 bases left in between. Germline V gene data show CDR1 as GTSNPN and CDR2 as SVGIG (reference sequence). DNA for the CDR3: TGTGCCTGGAGACCGGGGGATACGCAGTATTTT. It specifies CAWRPGDTQYF.

This clonotype appeared a few times. The chain is built from TRBV28 and TRBJ1-2, with D unresolved. The germline V gene encodes CDR1 MDHEN and CDR2 SYDVKM. The V and J ends lost 5 bases and 6 bases respectively, with 13 bases between them. The CDR3 is 13 residues long. The DNA for the CDR3 is TGTGCCAGCAGTCCGAGGGTATTTAATGGCTACACCTTC. Encoded protein: CASSPRVFNGYTF.

This chain connects TRBV2 to TRBJ2-4; TRBD1 matches 7 bases. The germline CDR1 and CDR2 sequences are SNHLY and FYNNEI. Trimming cost V 5 bases and J 0 bases; bases outside gene matches: 10. This CDR3 region has 17 residues. The CDR3 loop reads CASSLTGVGLAKNIQYF. The CDR3 nucleotides read TGTGCCAGCAGTCTTACAGGGGTGGGCCTAGCCAAAAACATTCAGTACTTC.

The V call is TRBV7-2, the J call TRBJ1-3; D gene uncertain. V was clipped by 0 bases and J by 4 bases, with 4 bases between them. The CDR3 is 13 amino acids. Germline CDR1 and CDR2: SGHTA and FQGNSA. The DNA for the CDR3 is TGTGCCAGCAGCTTAGCACGCGGAAACACCATATATTTT. It is translated as CASSLARGNTIYF.

This rearrangement joins TRBV12-3 or TRBV12-4 to TRBJ2-3; TRBD1 aligns across 8 bases. The CDR3 runs 15 residues. The V and J ends lost 4 bases and 3 bases, in that order; junction bases with no gene match: 6. This CDR3 is CASSYRGRRTDTQYF. The CDR3, as DNA: TGTGCCAGCAGTTACAGGGGGAGAAGGACAGATACGCAGTATTTT.

This clonotype showed up just a few times. The chain combines TRBV5-5 with TRBJ1-2; D remains ambiguous. The V and J ends lost 4 bases and 1 base respectively, with 17 bases between them. This CDR3 spans 16 amino acids. Germline V gene lookup returns CDR1 SGHKS and CDR2 YYEKEE (reference sequence). This chain's CDR3 is CASSGPGRSHNYGYTF. CDR3 coding DNA: TGTGCCAGCAGCGGCCCCGGGAGGAGTCATAACTATGGCTACACCTTC.

The chain has TRBV7-9 and TRBJ1-1, with D hard to call. The CDR3 is 14 amino acids. Germline assignment: CDR1 SEHNR and CDR2 FQNEAQ (reference sequence). V lost 1 base, J lost 4 bases, and 10 bases lay in between. The CDR3: CASSLGALSTEAFF. CDR3 coding DNA: TGTGCCAGCAGCTTAGGAGCCCTAAGCACTGAAGCTTTCTTT.

This clonotype has only a few counts. This chain uses TRBV10-3 with TRBJ2-3; D may be TRBD1 (6 bases). Trimming shortened V by 2 bases and J by 5 bases, and 14 bases separated the two germline ends. Germline V CDR1 and CDR2: ENHRY, SYGVKD. This CDR3 region has 15 residues. CDR3 sequence (DNA): TGTGCCATCAGTGAGAGGGGGACCGGCGGAGATACGCAGTATTTT. Its protein product is CAISERGTGGDTQYF.

The gene calls are TRBV7-9 and TRBJ1-1; D call uncertain. The CDR3 consists of 13 residues. Trimming cost V 2 bases and J 4 bases, with 8 bases left between them. Germline CDR1 is SEHNR and CDR2 is FQNEAQ (reference sequence). The CDR3 loop is CASSLYHGTEAFF. Written as DNA, the CDR3 is TGTGCCAGCAGCTTATATCATGGCACTGAAGCTTTCTTT.

This rearrangement joins TRBV4-1 to TRBJ1-6, with 7 bases fitting TRBD1. The CDR3 sequence is 15 residues long. The germline V gene encodes CDR1 MGHRA and CDR2 YSYEKL. V trimming: 1 base; J trimming: 9 bases; junction bases outside the gene matches: 6. DNA for the CDR3: TGCGCCAGCAGCCAAGGGGGACAGCGGGGTTCACCCCTCCACTTT. Its protein product is CASSQGGQRGSPLHF.

This chain joins TRBV10-2 and TRBJ1-2; possibly TRBD1 for D (5 bases). This CDR3 spans 13 amino acids. Trimming cost V 3 bases and J 3 bases, with 8 bases left between them. Germline CDR1 is WSHSY and CDR2 is SAAADI. The CDR3 sequence is CASSEGRDYGYTF. CDR3 coding DNA: TGCGCCAGCAGTGAAGGCAGGGACTATGGCTACACCTTC.

This clonotype was recorded at least ten times. The rearrangement links TRBV2 to TRBJ2-3; 13 positions agree with TRBD2. This CDR3 contains 13 residues. The J segment lost 14 bases and the V segment lost 7 bases, leaving 9 bases of the junction unmatched. CDR1 and CDR2 (germline): SNHLY, FYNNEI. CDR3 coding DNA: TGTGCCAGCATTGGACTAGCGGGGGCACGGAGGTATTTT. It encodes CASIGLAGARRYF. The whole variable domain, remainder taken from reference TRBV2 and TRBJ2-3, is EPEVTQTPSHQVTQMGQEVILRCVPISNHLYFYWYRQILGQKVEFLVSFYNNEISEKSEIFDDQFSVERPDGSNFTLKIRSTKLEDSAMYFCASIGLAGARRYFGPGTRLTVL.

The chain uses TRBV5-6 and TRBJ2-1; 13 bases align to TRBD2. V shed 6 bases and J 0 bases; nucleotides not matched to a gene: 12. Germline V gene data show CDR1 as SGHDT and CDR2 as YYEEEE. The CDR3 totals 19 residues. The CDR3 sequence is CASTSPRLAGGSSYNEQFF. The CDR3 DNA sequence: TGTGCCAGCACCTCCCCCCGACTAGCGGGGGGTAGCTCCTACAATGAGCAGTTCTTC.

The chain uses TRBV6-5 and TRBJ1-5; D ambiguous. The ends were cut back, 4 bases at V and 0 bases at J, with 10 bases in the middle. The length of the CDR3 is 15 residues. In germline, CDR1 is MNHEY, CDR2 SVGAGI. CDR3 DNA: TGTGCCAGCAGTTTGAGTCCTAATAGCAATCAGCCCCAGCATTTT. Its protein product is CASSLSPNSNQPQHF.

This clonotype was seen more than once but under ten times. The chain links TRBV20-1 to TRBJ1-1, with 7 bases fitting TRBD1. The V segment lost 6 bases and the J segment 3 bases; nucleotides outside the gene matches: 10. The CDR3 totals 14 residues. Germline V gene sequence: CDR1 DFQATT, CDR2 SNEGSKA (reference sequence). The CDR3 bases are TGCAGTGCAAGACCCATAACAGGGGACACTGAAGCTTTCTTT. Protein product: CSARPITGDTEAFF.